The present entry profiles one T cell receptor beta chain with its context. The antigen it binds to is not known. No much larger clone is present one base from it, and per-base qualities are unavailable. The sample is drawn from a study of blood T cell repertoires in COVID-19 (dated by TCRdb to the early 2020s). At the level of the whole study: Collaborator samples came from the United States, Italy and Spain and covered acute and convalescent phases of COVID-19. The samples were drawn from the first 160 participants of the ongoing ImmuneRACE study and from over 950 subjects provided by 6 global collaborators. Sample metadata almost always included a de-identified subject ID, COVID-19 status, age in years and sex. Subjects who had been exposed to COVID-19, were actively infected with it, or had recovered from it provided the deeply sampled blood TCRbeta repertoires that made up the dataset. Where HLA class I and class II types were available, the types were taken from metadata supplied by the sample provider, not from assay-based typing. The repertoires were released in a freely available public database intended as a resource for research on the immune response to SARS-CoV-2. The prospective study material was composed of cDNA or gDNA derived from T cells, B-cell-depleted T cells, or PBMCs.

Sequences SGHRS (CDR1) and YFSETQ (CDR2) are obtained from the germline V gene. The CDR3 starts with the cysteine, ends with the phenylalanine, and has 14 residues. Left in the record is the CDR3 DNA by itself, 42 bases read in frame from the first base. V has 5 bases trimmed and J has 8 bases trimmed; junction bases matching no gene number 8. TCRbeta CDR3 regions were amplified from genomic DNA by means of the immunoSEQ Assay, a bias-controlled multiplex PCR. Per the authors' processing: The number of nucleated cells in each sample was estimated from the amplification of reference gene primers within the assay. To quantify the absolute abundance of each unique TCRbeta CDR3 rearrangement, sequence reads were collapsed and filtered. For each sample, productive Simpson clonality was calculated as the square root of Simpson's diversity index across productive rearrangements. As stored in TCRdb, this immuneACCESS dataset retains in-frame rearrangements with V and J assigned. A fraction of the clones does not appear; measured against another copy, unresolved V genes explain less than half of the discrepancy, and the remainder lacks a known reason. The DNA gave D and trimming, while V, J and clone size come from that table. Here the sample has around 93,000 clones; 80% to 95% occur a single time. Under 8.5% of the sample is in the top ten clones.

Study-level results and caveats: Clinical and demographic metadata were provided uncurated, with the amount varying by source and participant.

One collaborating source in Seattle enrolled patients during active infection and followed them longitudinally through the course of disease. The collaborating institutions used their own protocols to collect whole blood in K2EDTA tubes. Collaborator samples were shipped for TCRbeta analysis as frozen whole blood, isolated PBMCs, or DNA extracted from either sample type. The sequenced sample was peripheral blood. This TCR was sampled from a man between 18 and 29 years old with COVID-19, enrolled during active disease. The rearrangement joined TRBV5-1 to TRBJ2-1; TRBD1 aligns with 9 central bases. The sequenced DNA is TGCGCCAGCAGGAACGGACAGGGGATCGATGAGCAGTTCTTC. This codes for CASRNGQGIDEQFF.